This T cell receptor (beta chain) is drawn from a study of cytomegalovirus exposure and HLA in healthy donors. The study's findings and limits: Common viral pathogens (according to a later analysis) appeared linked to several of the most significant clusters.

The PCR used 60 Vbeta and 13 Jbeta primers. Sequenced by immunoSEQ multiplex PCR; TCRdb stores in-frame clones only, minus some. The sample has 100,000 to 150,000 clones, about 78% seen once. Trimming cost V 2 bases and J 10 bases, with 12 bases left between them. This CDR3 has 13 amino acids. Germline V gene sequence: CDR1 SGHVS, CDR2 FQNEAQ. Of note for this clone: Its antigen is unidentified.

The receptor's source is a human donor in good health. This rearrangement joins TRBV7-8 to TRBJ2-1, with D possibly being TRBD2 (5 bases). The source material was PBMCs. CDR3 coding DNA: TGTGCCAGCAGCTTAAAGCGGTCCAACGAGCAGTTCTTC. Residues: CASSLKRSNEQFF. The variable domain in full, with the rest retrieved from reference TRBV7-8 and TRBJ2-1, is GAGVSQSPRYKVAKRGQDVALRCDPISGHVSLFWYQQALGQGPEFLTYFQNEAQLDKSGLPSDRFFAERPEGSVSTLKIQRTQQEDSAVYLCASSLKRSNEQFFGPGTRLTVL.